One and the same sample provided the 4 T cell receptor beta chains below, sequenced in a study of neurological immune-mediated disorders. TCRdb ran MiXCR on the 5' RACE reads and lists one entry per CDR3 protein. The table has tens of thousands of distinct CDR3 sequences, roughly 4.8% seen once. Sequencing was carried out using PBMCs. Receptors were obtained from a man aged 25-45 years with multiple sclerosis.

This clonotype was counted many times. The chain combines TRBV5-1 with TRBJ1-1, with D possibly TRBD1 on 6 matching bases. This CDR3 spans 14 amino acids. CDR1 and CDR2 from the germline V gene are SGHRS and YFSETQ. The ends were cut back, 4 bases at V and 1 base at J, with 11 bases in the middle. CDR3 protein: CASSALTGNTEAFF. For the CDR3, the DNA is TGCGCCAGCAGCGCCCTGACAGGGAACACTGAAGCTTTCTTT.

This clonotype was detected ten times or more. CDR3 loop: CASSLEYPLNYGYTF. The CDR3 DNA reads as TGCGCCAGCAGCTTGGAGTACCCGTTGAACTATGGCTACACCTTC. The chain combines TRBV5-1 with TRBJ1-2; D is ambiguous. The CDR3 consists of 15 residues. Germline-derived CDR1 and CDR2 are SGHRS and YFSETQ. The ends were cut back, 0 bases at V and 2 bases at J, with 11 bases in the middle.

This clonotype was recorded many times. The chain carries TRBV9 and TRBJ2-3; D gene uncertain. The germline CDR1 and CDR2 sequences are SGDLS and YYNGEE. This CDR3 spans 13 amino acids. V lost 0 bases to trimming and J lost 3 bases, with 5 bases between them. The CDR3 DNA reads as TGTGCCAGCAGCGTAGGCCCTACAGATACGCAGTATTTT. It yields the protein CASSVGPTDTQYF.

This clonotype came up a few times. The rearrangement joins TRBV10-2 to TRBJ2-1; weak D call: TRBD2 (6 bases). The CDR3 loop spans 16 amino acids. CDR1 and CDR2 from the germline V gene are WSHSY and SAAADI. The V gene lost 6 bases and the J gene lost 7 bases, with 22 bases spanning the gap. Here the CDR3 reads CASRALTSPVWNEQFF. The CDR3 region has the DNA TGCGCCAGCAGGGCCTTAACTAGCCCCGTGTGGAATGAGCAGTTCTTC.